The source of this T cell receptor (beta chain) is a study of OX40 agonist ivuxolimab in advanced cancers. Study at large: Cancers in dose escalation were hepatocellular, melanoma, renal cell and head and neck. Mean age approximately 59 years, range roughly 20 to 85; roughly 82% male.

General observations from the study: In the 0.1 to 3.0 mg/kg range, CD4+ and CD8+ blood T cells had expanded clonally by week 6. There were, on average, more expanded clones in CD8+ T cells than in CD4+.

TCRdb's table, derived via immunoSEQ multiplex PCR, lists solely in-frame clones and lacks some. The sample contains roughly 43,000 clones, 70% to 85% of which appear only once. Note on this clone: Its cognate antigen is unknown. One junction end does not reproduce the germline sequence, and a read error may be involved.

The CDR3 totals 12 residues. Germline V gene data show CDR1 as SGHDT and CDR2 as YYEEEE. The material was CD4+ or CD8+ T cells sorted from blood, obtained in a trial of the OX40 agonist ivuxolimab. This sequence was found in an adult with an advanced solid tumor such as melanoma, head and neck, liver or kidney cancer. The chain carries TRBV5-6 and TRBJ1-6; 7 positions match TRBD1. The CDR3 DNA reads TGTGCCAGCACCACTCAGGGGGGCGTACATAACTTT. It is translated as CASTTQGGVHNF.